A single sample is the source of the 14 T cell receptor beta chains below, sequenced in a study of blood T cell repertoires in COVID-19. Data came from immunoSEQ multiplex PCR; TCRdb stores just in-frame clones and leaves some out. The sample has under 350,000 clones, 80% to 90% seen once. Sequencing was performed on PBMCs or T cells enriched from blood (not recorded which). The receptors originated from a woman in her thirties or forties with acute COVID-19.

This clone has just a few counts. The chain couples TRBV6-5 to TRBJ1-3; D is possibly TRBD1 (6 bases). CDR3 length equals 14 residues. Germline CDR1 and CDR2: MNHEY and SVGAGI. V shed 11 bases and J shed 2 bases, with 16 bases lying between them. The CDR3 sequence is CAGGGGGTGNTIYF. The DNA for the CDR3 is TGTGCCGGCGGGGGGGGCGGGACTGGAAACACCATATATTTT.

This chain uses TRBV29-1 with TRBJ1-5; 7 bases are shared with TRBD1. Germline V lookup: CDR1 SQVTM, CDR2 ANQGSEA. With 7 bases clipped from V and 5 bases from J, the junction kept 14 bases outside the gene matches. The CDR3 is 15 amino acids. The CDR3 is CSAALGTAPDQPQHF. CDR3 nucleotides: TGCAGCGCCGCACTCGGGACAGCGCCCGATCAGCCCCAGCATTTT.

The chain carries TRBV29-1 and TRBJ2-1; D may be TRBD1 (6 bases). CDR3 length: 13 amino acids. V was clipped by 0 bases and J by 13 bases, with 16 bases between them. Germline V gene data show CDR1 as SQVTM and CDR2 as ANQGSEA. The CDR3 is CSVEDPGTRRQFF. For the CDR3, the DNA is TGCAGCGTTGAAGATCCTGGGACACGCCGACAGTTCTTC.

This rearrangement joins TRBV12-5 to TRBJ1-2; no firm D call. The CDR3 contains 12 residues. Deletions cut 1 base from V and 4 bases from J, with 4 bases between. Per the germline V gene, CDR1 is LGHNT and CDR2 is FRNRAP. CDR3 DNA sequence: TGTGCTAGTGGTTTGGGGGCCTATGGCTACACCTTC. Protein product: CASGLGAYGYTF.

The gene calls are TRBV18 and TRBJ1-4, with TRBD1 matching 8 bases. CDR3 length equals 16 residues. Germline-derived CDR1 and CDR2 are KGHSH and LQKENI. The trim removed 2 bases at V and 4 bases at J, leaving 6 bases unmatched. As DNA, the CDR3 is TGTGCCAGCTCACCAGAGACAGGGGCCCTTAATGAAAAACTGTTTTTT. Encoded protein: CASSPETGALNEKLFF.

This CDR3 is CASSYSGSGANVLTF. In DNA, the CDR3 is TGTGCCAGCAGTTACTCCGGCTCTGGGGCCAACGTCCTGACTTTC. The genes are TRBV6-5 and TRBJ2-6, with D uncertain. Germline V gene data show CDR1 as MNHEY and CDR2 as SVGAGI. Trimming removed 0 bases at V and 0 bases at J, with 3 bases between. The CDR3 runs 15 residues.

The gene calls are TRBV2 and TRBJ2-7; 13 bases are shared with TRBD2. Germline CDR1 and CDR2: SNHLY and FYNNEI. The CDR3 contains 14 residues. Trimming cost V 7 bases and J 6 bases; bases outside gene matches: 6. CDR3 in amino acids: CASTQGTSGIEQYF. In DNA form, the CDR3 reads TGTGCCAGCACGCAGGGGACTAGCGGGATCGAGCAGTACTTC.

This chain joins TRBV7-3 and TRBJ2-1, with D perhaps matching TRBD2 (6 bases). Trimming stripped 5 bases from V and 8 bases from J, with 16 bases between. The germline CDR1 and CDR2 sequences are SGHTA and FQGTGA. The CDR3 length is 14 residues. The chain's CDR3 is CASSTRLGGDEQFF. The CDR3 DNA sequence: TGTGCCAGCAGCACTAGACTAGGTGGCGATGAGCAGTTCTTC.

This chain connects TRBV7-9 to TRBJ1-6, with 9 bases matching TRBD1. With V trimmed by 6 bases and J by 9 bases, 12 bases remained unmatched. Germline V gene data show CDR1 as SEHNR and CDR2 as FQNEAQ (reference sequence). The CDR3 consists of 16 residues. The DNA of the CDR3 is TGTGCCAGCAGACATGCGATGGGGGACAGGGCTTCACCCCTCCACTTT. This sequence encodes CASRHAMGDRASPLHF.

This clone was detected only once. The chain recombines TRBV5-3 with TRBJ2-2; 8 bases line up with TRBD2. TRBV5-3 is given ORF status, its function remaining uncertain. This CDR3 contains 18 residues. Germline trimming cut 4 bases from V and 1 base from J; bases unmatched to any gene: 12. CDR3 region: CARSPDKRGPLNTGELFF. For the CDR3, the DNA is TGTGCCAGAAGCCCTGATAAGCGGGGGCCCCTGAACACCGGGGAGCTGTTTTTT.

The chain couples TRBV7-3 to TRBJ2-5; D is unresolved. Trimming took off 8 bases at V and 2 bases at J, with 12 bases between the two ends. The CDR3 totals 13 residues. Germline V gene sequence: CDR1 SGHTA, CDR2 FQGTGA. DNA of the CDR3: TGTGCCAGCTCGGTCTTACCGCAAGAGACCCAGTACTTC. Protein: CASSVLPQETQYF.

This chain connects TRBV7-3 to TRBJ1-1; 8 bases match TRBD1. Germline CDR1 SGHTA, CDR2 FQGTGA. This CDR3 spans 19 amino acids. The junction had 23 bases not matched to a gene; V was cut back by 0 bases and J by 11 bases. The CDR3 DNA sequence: TGTGCCAGCAGCTTAACGGAAGTGGTCAAGGACAGGGTAAAGCGTCGGGCTTTCTTT. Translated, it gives CASSLTEVVKDRVKRRAFF.

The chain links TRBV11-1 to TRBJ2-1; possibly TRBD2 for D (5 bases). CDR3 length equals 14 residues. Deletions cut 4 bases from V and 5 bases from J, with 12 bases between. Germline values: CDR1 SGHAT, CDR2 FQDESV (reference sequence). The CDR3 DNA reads TGTGCCAGCAGCTCCCTCGGGATCCACAATGAGCAGTTCTTC. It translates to CASSSLGIHNEQFF.

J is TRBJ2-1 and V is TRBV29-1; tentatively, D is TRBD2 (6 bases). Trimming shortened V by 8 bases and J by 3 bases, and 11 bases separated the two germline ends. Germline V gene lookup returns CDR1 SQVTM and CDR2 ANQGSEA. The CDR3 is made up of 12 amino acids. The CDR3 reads CSSGGNYNEQFF. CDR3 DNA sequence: TGCAGCTCTGGAGGGAACTACAATGAGCAGTTCTTC.